This T cell receptor beta chain is drawn from a study of cytomegalovirus exposure and HLA in healthy donors. Study context: Drawn from HLA-typed donors, about 85 million unique TCRs were held in an early data release.

PCR was performed using 60 Vbeta and 13 Jbeta primers. Using immunoSEQ multiplex PCR, the repertoire was profiled, and TCRdb retains in-frame clones only, with some absent. The table lists about 200,000 clones, about 86% of them singletons. Notes on the study in general: Judged likely to be a sequencing artifact was a cluster of highly shared sequence variants. Presence/absence analysis assumed near-uniform sequencing depth across donors.

Trimming left V 2 bases short and J 2 bases short, with 15 bases between. This CDR3 has 17 residues. Per the germline V gene, CDR1 is MDHEN and CDR2 is SYDVKM. A remark on this clone: The antigen remains undetermined.

The chain combines TRBV28 with TRBJ2-2, with D uncertain. The specimen was PBMCs. This clonotype was sampled from a woman younger than 45 in good health and CMV-seronegative. The CDR3 region is CASSLVTVRFNTGELFF. The CDR3 DNA reads TGTGCCAGCAGTTTAGTTACTGTCCGCTTTAACACCGGGGAGCTGTTTTTT.